This entry concerns a single T cell receptor beta chain. Its antigen remains unidentified. The sample originates from a study of shared clonotypes between healthy human individuals. Study background: Plates per donor: three CD4 naive, three CD4 memory, two CD8 naive, one CD8 memory.

Recent acute infections and vaccinations were absent in the healthy HIV-negative adult donors. CDR3 length: 13 residues. V was shortened by 6 bases and J by 4 bases, with 10 bases between the two germline ends. Germline loops: CDR1 WNHNN, CDR2 SYGVQD (reference sequence). Regarding the study as a whole: Generation probability values for non-shared clonotypes were lower than those for clonotypes shared by all four donors.

The authors split each subset's genomic DNA evenly across several immunoSEQ plates. Data came from immunoSEQ multiplex PCR; TCRdb stores just in-frame clones and leaves some out. Here the sample spans roughly 640,000 clones, about 96% being singletons. The chain is built from TRBV10-1 and TRBJ2-1, with a weak D call TRBD2 (5 bases). The TCR originated in a woman in her 30s in good health. Sequencing was performed on naive CD4+ T cells sorted from blood. The subset is: CD45RA+ positively selected. The CDR3 DNA reads TGCGCCAGCAGCCCCGGGATATACAATGAGCAGTTCTTC. Translation: CASSPGIYNEQFF.